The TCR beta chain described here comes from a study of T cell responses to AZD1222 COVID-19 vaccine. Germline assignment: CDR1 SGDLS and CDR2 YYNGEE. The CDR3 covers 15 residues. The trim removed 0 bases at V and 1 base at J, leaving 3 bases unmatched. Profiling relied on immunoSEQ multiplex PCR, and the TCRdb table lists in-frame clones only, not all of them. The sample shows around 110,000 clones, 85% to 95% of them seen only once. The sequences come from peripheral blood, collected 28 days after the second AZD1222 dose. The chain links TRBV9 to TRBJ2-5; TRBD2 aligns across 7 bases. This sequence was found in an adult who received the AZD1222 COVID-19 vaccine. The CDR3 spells CASSVAGGIQETQYF. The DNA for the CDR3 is TGTGCCAGCAGCGTAGCCGGGGGGATCCAAGAGACCCAGTACTTC.